These T cell receptor beta chains were read from a single sample in a study of technical replicates of blood from several donors. The method was immunoSEQ multiplex PCR; TCRdb's version includes in-frame clones alone and lacks a portion of them. Here the sample spans around 80,000 clones, 95% to 98% being singletons. The sequenced sample consisted of T cells isolated from PBMCs. The receptors here all came from a human donor in good health. CDR3s leave out the opening cysteine and the closing phenylalanine or tryptophan. D genes are given only for firm matches. Not every row has a clone size; where given, it reads once, few, many or a size class.

clone size | CDR3 length | J gene | V gene | D gene | CDR3 protein
. | 16 | TRBJ1-1 | TRBV18 | . | ASSPQAGVGSMNTEAF
. | 16 | TRBJ2-5 | TRBV5-8 | . | ASSLSRKRVGLLETQY
. | 14 | TRBJ1-5 | TRBV7-2 | . | ASSSQPPGQNQPQH
. | 14 | TRBJ2-1 | TRBV30 | TRBD2 | AWNRAGGSSYNEQF
. | 15 | TRBJ2-1 | TRBV11-3 | TRBD2 | ASSTRLAGGPYNEQF
. | 11 | TRBJ2-3 | TRBV28 | TRBD2 | ASRTSGTDTQY
. | 16 | TRBJ2-1 | TRBV2 | TRBD2 | ASGWTSGKIDSYNEQF
. | 10 | TRBJ2-7 | TRBV2 | . | ASSLVSYEQY
. | 14 | TRBJ2-3 | TRBV19 | . | ASSIAGRSRGDTQY
once | 15 | TRBJ1-5 | TRBV19 | . | ASSSHNRVGSNQPQH